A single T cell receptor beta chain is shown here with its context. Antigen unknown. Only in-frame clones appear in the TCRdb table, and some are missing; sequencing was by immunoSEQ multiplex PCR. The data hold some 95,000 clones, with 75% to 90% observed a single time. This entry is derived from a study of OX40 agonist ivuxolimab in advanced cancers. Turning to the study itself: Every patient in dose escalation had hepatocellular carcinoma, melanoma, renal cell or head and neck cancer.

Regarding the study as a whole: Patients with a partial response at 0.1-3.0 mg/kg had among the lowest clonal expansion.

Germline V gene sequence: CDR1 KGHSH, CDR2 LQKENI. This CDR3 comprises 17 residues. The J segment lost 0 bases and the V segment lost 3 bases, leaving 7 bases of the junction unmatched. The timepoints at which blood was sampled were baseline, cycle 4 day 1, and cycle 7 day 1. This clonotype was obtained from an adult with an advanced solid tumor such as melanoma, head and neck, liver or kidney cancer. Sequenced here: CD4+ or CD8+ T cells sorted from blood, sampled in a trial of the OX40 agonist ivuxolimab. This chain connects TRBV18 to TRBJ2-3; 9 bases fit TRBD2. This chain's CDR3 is CASSPPTSGSSTDTQYF. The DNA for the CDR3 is TGTGCCAGCTCACCTCCGACTAGCGGATCTAGCACAGATACGCAGTATTTT.